The T cell receptor (beta chain) under discussion was sequenced for a study of T cell responses to AZD1222 COVID-19 vaccine (dated by TCRdb to 2020 to 2023). For the study in its entirety: Because spike-specific TCR depth and breadth did not differ between the two schedules, AZD1222 recipients who got a second dose at roughly 4 weeks were pooled with those who got a second dose at roughly 12 weeks. A total of 233 trial participants underwent TCR sequencing, of whom about 210 had received two doses of AZD1222 and some 25 had received two doses of the MenACWY control vaccine. Trial participants were enrolled into age subgroups of 18-55, 56-69 and 70-plus years, which contained approximately 150, 28 and 58 TCR-sequenced participants, respectively.

The time point label, read with the paper, signifies: baseline before first vaccination. Vaccinee samples were obtained from the UK trials COV001 and COV002, which included a single-blind randomized controlled phase 2/3 trial of AZD1222 (ChAdOx1 nCoV-19) in healthy adults. For TCRbeta chain sequencing, PBMC samples were collected from trial participants at day 0 and at day 28 after the second dose. Concerning this clone: The antigen it recognizes is unknown. Qualities for individual bases were not recorded, and no much larger clone is one base off.

The CDR3 regions of human TCRbeta chains were subjected to immunosequencing. In the original analysis: Repertoire TCRs were checked for matches against a reference library of SARS-CoV-2-specific TCRs that had been generated using the MIRA antigen-specificity platform. Breadth meant the fraction of unique TCRs that were SARS-CoV-2-associated, whereas depth meant the fraction of total T cells that were SARS-CoV-2-associated. Using the MIRA data, each spike-specific TCR was assigned both to the spike region to which the TCR was reactive and to a CD4 or CD8 class. Log10-transformed breadth and depth values were compared by one-way ANOVA with Sidak's multiple comparisons tests. The immuneACCESS repertoire file appears here via TCRdb, limited to in-frame rearrangements. These files lack a portion of the clones; in checked studies, under half of the deficit traces to unresolved V genes, and the cause of the others is not known. From that table come the V and J calls and clone size; the DNA was used to work out D and trimming. The sample profile shows 160,000 or so clones; 85% to 95% of them were found once. In total, the top ten clones hold less than 5.5% of the sample.

The research as a whole found: The whole spike protein was spanned by vaccine-associated CD4 TCRs, and dominant responses were seen in regions 160-218 and 743-854. Conclusions about previously exposed vaccinees are limited because only six or seven AZD1222 recipients were SARS-CoV-2 seropositive at baseline. No day 14 peak-response samples were available, so repertoires were characterized only after the peak T cell response. After two AZD1222 doses, spike-specific TCR breadth and depth were significantly higher than at day 0 and than in MenACWY recipients. Reportedly, close to half of the unique spike-specific TCRs recognized epitopes lying outside the regions that are mutated in the B.1.351 and B.1.1.7 variants. The 56-69-year group was small, and its depth increase did not reach significance, likely because of low power. Participants were mostly white British, with more females than males. The authors suggested clonal diversity may have been underestimated.

This sequence originates from an adult in good health. This specimen was peripheral blood, taken on day 0 of AZD1222 vaccination.

CDR3 reads: CASSLAWTNSYNEQFF. The nucleotide sequence reads as follows: TGTGCCAGCAGCCTGGCTTGGACTAACTCCTACAATGAGCAGTTCTTC. The chain links TRBV7-2 with TRBJ2-1, and possibly TRBD2, on 6 matching bases. The CDR3 numbers 16 residues from cysteine through phenylalanine. The only DNA kept is the CDR3, 48 bases in frame from the first base. V loses 5 bases of germline sequence and J loses 0 bases, and the interval between the two ends is 14 bases. The CDR1 and CDR2 encoded by the germline V gene are SGHTA and FQGNSA.